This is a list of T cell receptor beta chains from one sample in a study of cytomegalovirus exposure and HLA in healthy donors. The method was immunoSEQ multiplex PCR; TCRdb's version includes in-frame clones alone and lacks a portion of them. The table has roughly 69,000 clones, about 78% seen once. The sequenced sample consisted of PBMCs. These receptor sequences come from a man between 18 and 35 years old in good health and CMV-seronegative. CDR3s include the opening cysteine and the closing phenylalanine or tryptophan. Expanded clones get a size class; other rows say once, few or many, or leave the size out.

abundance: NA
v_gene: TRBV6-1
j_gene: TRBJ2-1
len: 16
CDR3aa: CASSGVAGGLSNEQFF

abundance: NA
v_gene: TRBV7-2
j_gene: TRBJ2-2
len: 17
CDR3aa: CASSAGAGTINTGELFF

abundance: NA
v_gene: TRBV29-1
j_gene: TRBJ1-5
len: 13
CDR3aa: CSVATAREGPQHF

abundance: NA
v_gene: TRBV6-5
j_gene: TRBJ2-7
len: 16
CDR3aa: CASSYKLRRPPREQYF

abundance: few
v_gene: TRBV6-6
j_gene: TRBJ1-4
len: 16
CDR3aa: CASGKSRGRGEEKLFF

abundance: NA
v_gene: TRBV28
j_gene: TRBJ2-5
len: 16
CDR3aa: CASSFHSGQSQETQYF

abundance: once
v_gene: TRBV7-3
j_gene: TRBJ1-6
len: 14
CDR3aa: CASSQNWEGAPLHF

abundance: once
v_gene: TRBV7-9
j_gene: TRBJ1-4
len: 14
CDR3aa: CASSPGDTGEKLFF

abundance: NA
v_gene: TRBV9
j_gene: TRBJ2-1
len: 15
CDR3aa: CASGQGVSSYNEQFF

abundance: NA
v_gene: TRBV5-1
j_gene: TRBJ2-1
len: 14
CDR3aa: CASSSTPTGNEQFF

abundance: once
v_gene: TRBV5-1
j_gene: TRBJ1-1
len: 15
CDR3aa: CASSSNAGGNTEAFF

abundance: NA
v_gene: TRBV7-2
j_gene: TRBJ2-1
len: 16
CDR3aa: CASRSGTSGGLGEQFF

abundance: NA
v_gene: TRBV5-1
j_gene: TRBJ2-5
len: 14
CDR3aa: CASSPGTGQETQYF

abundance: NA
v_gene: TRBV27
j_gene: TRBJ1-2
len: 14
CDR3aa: CASSLTGGFYGYTF

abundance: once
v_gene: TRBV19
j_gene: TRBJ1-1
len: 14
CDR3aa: CASSRGHMNTEAFF

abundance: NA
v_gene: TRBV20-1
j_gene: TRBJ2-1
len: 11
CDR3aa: CSASVVNEQFF

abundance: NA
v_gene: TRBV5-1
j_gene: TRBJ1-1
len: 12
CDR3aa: CASSREGAEAFF

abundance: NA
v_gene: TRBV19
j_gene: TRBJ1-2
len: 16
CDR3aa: CASSIRPGPREYGYTF

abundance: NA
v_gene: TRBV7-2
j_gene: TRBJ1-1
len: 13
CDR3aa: CASSLRGNTEAFF

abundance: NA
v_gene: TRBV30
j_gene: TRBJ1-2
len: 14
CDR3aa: CAWSPSAGPYGYTF

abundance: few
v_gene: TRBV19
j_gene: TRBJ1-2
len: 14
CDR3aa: CASSTRDRVRGYTF

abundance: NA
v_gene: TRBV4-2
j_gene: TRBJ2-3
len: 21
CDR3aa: CASSQVHKWLAGGPDTDTQYF

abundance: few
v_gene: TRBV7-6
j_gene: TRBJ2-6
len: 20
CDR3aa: CASSPGGLAGFSSGANVLTF

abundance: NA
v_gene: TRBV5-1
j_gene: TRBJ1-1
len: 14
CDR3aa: CASSPRGTGGLAFF

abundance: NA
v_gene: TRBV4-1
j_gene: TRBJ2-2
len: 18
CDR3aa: CASSQTSDRADSSGELFF

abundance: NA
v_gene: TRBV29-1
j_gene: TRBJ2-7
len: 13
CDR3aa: CSVVQQGVYEQYF

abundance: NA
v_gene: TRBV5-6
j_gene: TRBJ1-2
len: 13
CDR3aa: CASSRDRDYGYTF

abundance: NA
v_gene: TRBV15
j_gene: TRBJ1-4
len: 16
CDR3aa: CATSGSQGATNEKLFF

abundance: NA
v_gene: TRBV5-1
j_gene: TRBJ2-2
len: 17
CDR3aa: CASSRDRAQGLPGELFF

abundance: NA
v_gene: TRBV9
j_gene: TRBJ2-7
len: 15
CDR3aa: CASSVDAGGLYEQYF

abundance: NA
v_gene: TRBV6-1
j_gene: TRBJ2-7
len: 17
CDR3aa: CASSERVGGTRPYEQYF